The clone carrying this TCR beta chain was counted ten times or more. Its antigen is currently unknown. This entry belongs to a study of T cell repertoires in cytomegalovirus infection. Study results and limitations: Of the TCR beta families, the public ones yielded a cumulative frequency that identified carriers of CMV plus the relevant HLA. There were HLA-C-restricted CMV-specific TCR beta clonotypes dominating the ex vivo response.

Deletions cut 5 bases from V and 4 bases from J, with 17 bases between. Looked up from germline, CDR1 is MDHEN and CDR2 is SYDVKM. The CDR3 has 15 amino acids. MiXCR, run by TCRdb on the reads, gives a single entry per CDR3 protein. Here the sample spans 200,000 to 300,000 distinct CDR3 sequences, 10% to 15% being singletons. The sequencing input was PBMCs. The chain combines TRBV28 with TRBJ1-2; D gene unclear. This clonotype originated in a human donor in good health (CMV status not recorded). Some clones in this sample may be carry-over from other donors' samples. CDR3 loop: CASSPARAASYGYTF. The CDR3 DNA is TGTGCCAGCAGTCCCGCTAGGGCCGCGAGCTATGGCTACACCTTC.